This T cell receptor beta chain is from a study of memory B cells and T cells in multiple sclerosis listed by TCRdb under 2018. Regarding the study in general: TCR beta repertoires of autoproliferating peripheral T cells were compared with the TCR beta repertoires of brain lesion-infiltrating T cells in multiple sclerosis patients. A couple of multiple sclerosis patients, for whom either brain lesions at autopsy or brain-infiltrating cells from biopsy were available, were included in TCR sequencing. The paper's findings and limits, for the study overall: Clone-set sizes differed between compartments, which influenced counts of shared clonotypes and required normalization.

With regard to this clone: Its antigen is still unknown. No qualities accompany the bases; no much larger clone lies one base away.

TCRbeta CDR3 regions were amplified from extracted genomic DNA using the immunoSEQ Platform. Multiplex PCR, high-throughput sequencing and a vendor bioinformatics pipeline were combined in the immunoSEQ assay. Per the source publication's procedure: Non-productive sequences and CDR3s shorter than 4 amino acids were excluded, and clonotype frequencies were recalculated for each sample. In immunoSEQ Analyzer 2.0, a clonotype counted as shared when the CDR3 amino acid, V gene and J gene sequences were identical. Repertoire overlap was normalized by dividing shared clonotype counts by the product of both clone-set sizes, with the result scaled by 1000 into arbitrary units. The table comes from immuneACCESS by way of TCRdb, which keeps in-frame sequences with V and J called. Part of the clones is missing from these tables; in studies checked, under half for an unresolved V gene and the rest for unknown reasons. Clonal size and the V and J genes are those of that table, whereas D and trimming came from the DNA. This sample is represented by approximately 47,000 clones; roughly 87% of them were singletons. Of the sample, roughly 1.1% falls within the top ten clones.

After CFSE-labeled PBMCs were cultured without a stimulus, the autoproliferating (CFSEdim) and non-proliferating (CFSEhi) T cell fractions were sequenced separately. Altogether, around 50 million CFSE-labeled PBMCs were kept in culture for around seven days with no stimulus, after which the replicate wells were combined. PBMCs were labeled with around 0.48 uM CFSE and were cultured without exogenous stimuli in serum-free AIM-V medium. PBMCs were isolated by Ficoll density gradient centrifugation and cryopreserved before use. Using a FACSAria III, live 7-AAD-negative cells were sorted, then washed with PBS and stored frozen at -80 degrees C as dry pellets. The origin of this receptor is a human donor with multiple sclerosis. The specimen was PBMCs from blood kept in culture.

The nucleotide sequence reads as follows: TGTGCCAGCAGGCCTCCTTTTAGAAGGGCAAGCGAGACCCAGTACTTC. Its protein product is CASRPPFRRASETQYF. The chain couples TRBV2 to TRBJ2-5, with the D gene uncertain. V is pared back by 6 bases and J by 5 bases, with 22 bases lying between the germline termini. There are 16 amino acids in the CDR3, from cysteine to phenylalanine inclusive. CDR3 DNA only is kept here, 48 bases in frame from base 1. CDR1 and CDR2 were assigned from the germline V gene as SNHLY and FYNNEI.